A selection of T cell receptor beta chains follows, all from one sample in a study of T-cell memory formation after mild COVID-19. TCRdb re-analysed the 5' RACE reads in MiXCR, keeping a single row per CDR3 protein. The table records about 400,000 distinct CDR3 sequences, over 15% of them present only once. The specimen sequenced was PBMCs or a T cell subset sorted from them (not recorded which). The origin of the receptors is a young man who had mild COVID-19 (a few samples of this study predate the infection). Cell type and time point are not known. Each CDR3 is given with its conserved first and last residue. The D gene is left open where the match is weak. A row's size may be missing; if present it is once, few, many or a size class.

size	V	D	J	CDR3	DNA
-	TRBV10-1	-	TRBJ2-3	CASSNKPTDTQYF	TGCGCCAGCAGTAACAAGCCCACAGATACGCAGTATTTT
-	TRBV28	-	TRBJ2-1	CASSFSRFNEQFF	TGTGCCAGCAGTTTCAGTCGGTTTAATGAGCAGTTCTTC
few	TRBV24-1	-	TRBJ1-5	CATGDSNQPQHF	TGTGCCACCGGGGACAGCAATCAGCCCCAGCATTTT
-	TRBV4-2	-	TRBJ2-6	CASSQERTFSGANVLTF	TGTGCCAGCAGCCAAGAACGCACCTTCTCTGGGGCCAACGTCCTGACTTTC
few	TRBV9	-	TRBJ1-5	CASSVGQNQPQHF	TGTGCCAGCAGCGTAGGGCAGAATCAGCCCCAGCATTTT
-	TRBV7-3	TRBD2	TRBJ2-3	CASSSSGGFTDTQYF	TGTGCCAGCAGCTCTAGCGGGGGCTTCACAGATACGCAGTATTTT
-	TRBV7-9	-	TRBJ1-6	CASSPATALYVSLHF	TGTGCCAGCAGCCCAGCCACAGCCCTATACGTGTCACTCCACTTT
few	TRBV12-3/TRBV12-4	-	TRBJ2-2	CASSLASATGELFF	TGTGCCAGCAGTTTAGCGTCAGCGACCGGGGAGCTGTTTTTT
-	TRBV20-1	TRBD1	TRBJ2-1	CSASGTGSYNEQFF	TGCAGTGCTAGTGGGACAGGGTCCTACAATGAGCAGTTCTTC
-	TRBV15	-	TRBJ2-7	CATSSLAGHHYEQYF	TGTGCCACCAGCAGTCTAGCAGGGCATCACTACGAGCAGTACTTC
many	TRBV12-3/TRBV12-4	-	TRBJ2-5	CASSLGSVAETQYF	TGTGCCAGCAGTTTGGGTAGCGTTGCGGAGACCCAGTACTTC
many	TRBV7-2	-	TRBJ1-3	CASSLGGPASGNTIYF	TGTGCCAGCAGCTTAGGGGGGCCCGCCTCTGGAAACACCATATATTTT
many	TRBV6-2/TRBV6-3	-	TRBJ2-6	CAGGSSGANVLTF	TGTGCCGGGGGGAGCTCTGGGGCCAACGTCCTGACTTTC
few	TRBV3-1	-	TRBJ2-3	CASSQRQKSTDTQYF	TGTGCCAGCAGCCAACGACAGAAGTCTACAGATACGCAGTATTTT
many	TRBV5-1	-	TRBJ2-3	CASSLAGVADTQYF	TGCGCCAGCAGCTTGGCCGGCGTGGCAGATACGCAGTATTTT
few	TRBV7-2	-	TRBJ2-5	CASSFRASGRETQYF	TGTGCCAGCAGCTTCCGGGCCTCGGGAAGGGAGACCCAGTACTTC
-	TRBV6-5	TRBD1	TRBJ1-3	CASSTDLTGEGHTIYF	TGTGCCAGCAGTACCGACTTAACAGGGGAGGGGCACACCATATATTTT
-	TRBV7-2	-	TRBJ2-3	CASSFSRGTDTQYF	TGTGCCAGCAGCTTCAGCAGGGGCACAGATACGCAGTATTTT
-	TRBV20-1	-	TRBJ2-2	CSARVWGINTGELFF	TGCAGTGCTAGAGTTTGGGGGATTAACACCGGGGAGCTGTTTTTT
-	TRBV29-1	-	TRBJ1-1	CSVDEGTEAFF	TGCAGCGTTGATGAGGGCACTGAAGCTTTCTTT
-	TRBV11-2	TRBD2	TRBJ2-1	CASRSGTIIDEQFF	TGTGCCAGCAGGTCCGGGACTATTATTGATGAGCAGTTCTTC
many	TRBV7-2	-	TRBJ1-5	CASSFSRSNQPQHF	TGTGCCAGCAGCTTTTCGCGGTCCAATCAGCCCCAGCATTTT
-	TRBV7-6	-	TRBJ2-1	CASSYGEDNEQFF	TGTGCCAGCAGCTATGGGGAGGACAATGAGCAGTTCTTC
-	TRBV6-6	-	TRBJ2-1	CAAAGTSAYNEQFF	TGTGCCGCCGCCGGGACCTCGGCCTACAATGAGCAGTTCTTC
few	TRBV12-3/TRBV12-4	-	TRBJ2-5	CASSLLRTQYF	TGTGCCAGCAGCTTGTTGCGGACCCAGTACTTC
-	TRBV12-3/TRBV12-4	-	TRBJ2-2	CASRTRYKELFF	TGTGCCAGCAGAACCCGTTACAAGGAGCTGTTTTTT
-	TRBV5-6	-	TRBJ1-1	CASTGPHLNTEAFF	TGTGCCAGTACAGGGCCTCACCTGAACACTGAAGCTTTCTTT
many	TRBV28	TRBD2	TRBJ2-1	CASSVTGGVSYNEQFF	TGTGCCAGCAGTGTCACGGGGGGGGTATCCTACAATGAGCAGTTCTTC
-	TRBV18	TRBD1	TRBJ2-5	CASSRTIPGQQETQYF	TGTGCCAGCTCCCGCACTATACCGGGACAGCAAGAGACCCAGTACTTC
-	TRBV2	-	TRBJ2-4	CASRPWAKNIQYF	TGTGCCAGCAGGCCCTGGGCCAAAAACATTCAGTACTTC
-	TRBV10-3	-	TRBJ1-5	CAISEGQIYSNQPQHF	TGTGCCATCAGTGAGGGTCAAATTTATAGCAATCAGCCCCAGCATTTT
few	TRBV4-1	-	TRBJ1-1	CASSYQGFDTEAFF	TGCGCCAGCAGTTATCAGGGGTTTGACACTGAAGCTTTCTTT
-	TRBV29-1	-	TRBJ2-6	CSVGQFSGANVLTF	TGCAGCGTTGGCCAATTCTCTGGGGCCAACGTCCTGACTTTC
few	TRBV29-1	TRBD1	TRBJ2-2	CSVGQGTNTGELFF	TGCAGCGTTGGACAGGGGACGAACACCGGGGAGCTGTTTTTT
-	TRBV7-2	-	TRBJ1-5	CASSLAPGGWQPQHF	TGTGCCAGCAGCTTAGCCCCGGGGGGGTGGCAGCCCCAGCATTTT
-	TRBV7-9	TRBD2	TRBJ2-3	CASSLTSGVADTQYF	TGTGCCAGCAGCTTGACTAGCGGGGTGGCAGATACGCAGTATTTT
-	TRBV10-3	-	TRBJ2-7	CAISEWKGTTEQYF	TGTGCCATCAGTGAGTGGAAAGGGACGACCGAGCAGTACTTC
-	TRBV11-2	TRBD2	TRBJ2-5	CASSLVVGIGTRSRETQYF	TGTGCCAGCAGCTTAGTAGTAGGGATTGGGACTAGATCAAGAGAGACCCAGTACTTC
-	TRBV5-1	TRBD1	TRBJ2-1	CASSFQTTGPGNEQFF	TGCGCCAGCAGCTTCCAAACGACAGGGCCGGGGAATGAGCAGTTCTTC
-	TRBV15	TRBD2	TRBJ2-1	CATSRDLAGPAREQFF	TGTGCCACCAGCAGAGATCTAGCGGGGCCCGCAAGGGAGCAGTTCTTC
few	TRBV19	TRBD1	TRBJ2-7	CASSLTPGQAYEQYF	TGTGCCAGTAGCCTCACGCCTGGACAGGCCTACGAGCAGTACTTC
-	TRBV4-2	-	TRBJ2-5	CASSQVGKTQYF	TGTGCCAGCAGCCAAGTAGGGAAGACCCAGTACTTC
once	TRBV6-4	TRBD2	TRBJ2-1	CASREEAGTYNEQFF	TGTGCCAGCAGAGAGGAAGCGGGGACCTACAATGAGCAGTTCTTC
-	TRBV5-1	TRBD1	TRBJ2-1	CASSDPTGGRRNEQFF	TGCGCCAGCAGCGACCCCACAGGGGGCCGGAGGAATGAGCAGTTCTTC
few	TRBV4-1	-	TRBJ2-5	CASSQVGSVETQYF	TGCGCCAGCAGCCAAGTTGGGTCGGTAGAGACCCAGTACTTC
many	TRBV5-6	-	TRBJ2-3	CASSLGPPEDWGTDTQYF	TGTGCCAGCAGCTTGGGTCCCCCCGAGGACTGGGGCACAGATACGCAGTATTTT
few	TRBV7-2	-	TRBJ2-2	CASSFVGSEGYGWELFF	TGTGCCAGCAGCTTCGTCGGTTCGGAGGGGTACGGCTGGGAGCTGTTTTTT
-	TRBV9	TRBD2	TRBJ2-3	CASSVGGGGTTDTQYF	TGTGCCAGCAGCGTAGGGGGCGGGGGGACCACAGATACGCAGTATTTT
few	TRBV6-5	TRBD1	TRBJ1-2	CASSDRGSPSMRYTF	TGTGCCAGCAGTGACAGGGGTTCCCCTTCTATGCGTTACACCTTC
-	TRBV9	-	TRBJ1-3	CASSVGSVLGNTIYF	TGTGCCAGCAGCGTAGGGAGCGTTCTCGGAAACACCATATATTTT
-	TRBV4-1	TRBD2	TRBJ2-3	CASSQLHQLAGGPDTQYF	TGCGCCAGCAGCCAACTCCACCAACTAGCGGGGGGGCCAGATACGCAGTATTTT
few	TRBV20-1	TRBD1	TRBJ1-1	CSAPDRGATEAFF	TGCAGTGCACCGGACAGGGGAGCCACTGAAGCTTTCTTT
few	TRBV7-9	-	TRBJ1-2	CASSFSRTYGYTF	TGTGCCAGCAGCTTTTCCAGAACCTATGGCTACACCTTC
many	TRBV5-4	TRBD1	TRBJ2-1	CASSLEGQGYNEQFF	TGTGCCAGCAGCTTGGAGGGACAGGGGTACAATGAGCAGTTCTTC
few	TRBV25-1	-	TRBJ1-2	CASSGPSGYNYGYTF	TGTGCCAGCAGTGGCCCCTCGGGGTATAACTATGGCTACACCTTC